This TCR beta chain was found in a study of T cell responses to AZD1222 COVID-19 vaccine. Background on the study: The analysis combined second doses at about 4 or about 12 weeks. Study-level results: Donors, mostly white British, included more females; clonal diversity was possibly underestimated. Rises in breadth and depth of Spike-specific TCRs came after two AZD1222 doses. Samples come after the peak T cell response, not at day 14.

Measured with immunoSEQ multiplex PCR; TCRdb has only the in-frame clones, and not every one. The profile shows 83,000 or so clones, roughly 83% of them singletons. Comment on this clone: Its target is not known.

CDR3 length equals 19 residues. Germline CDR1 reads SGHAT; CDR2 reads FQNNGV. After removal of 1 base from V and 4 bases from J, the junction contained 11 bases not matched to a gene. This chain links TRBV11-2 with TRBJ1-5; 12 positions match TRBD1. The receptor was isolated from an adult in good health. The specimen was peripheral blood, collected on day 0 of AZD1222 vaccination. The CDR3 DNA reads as TGTGCCAGCAGCTTAGGGTCCGGGACAGGGGGCTTCGCAAATCAGCCCCAGCATTTT. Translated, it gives CASSLGSGTGGFANQPQHF.